This T cell receptor (beta chain) derives from a study of T-cell memory formation after mild COVID-19. About the research overall: TCR clustering was largely donor specific.

Of note for this clonotype: What it recognizes is unknown.

Regarding the study as a whole: The authors did not confirm SARS-CoV-2 specificity of second-wave clones peaking day 37. The study found contracting CD4+ clones mainly in CM and EM and contracting CD8+ clones in EMRA. The study found balanced CD4/CD8 in clones contracting day 15 to 85 and a CD4+ lean in later expanders.

TCRdb redid the calling of the 5' RACE reads with MiXCR, one entry per CDR3 protein. The table records 310,000 or so distinct CDR3 sequences, more than 15% of them present only once. CDR3 length: 17 amino acids. This receptor was taken from a young man who had mild COVID-19 (a few samples of this study predate the infection). Cell type and time point are not known. V gene TRBV12-2 combines with J gene TRBJ2-2; no DNA check was done on the table's D call, TRBD1. TRBV12-2 is a documented pseudogene. Sequenced sample: PBMCs or a T cell subset sorted from them (not recorded which). CDR3 in DNA: TGTGCAAGTCGCTTAGCGTCTGGGAAAGGAGTGGACGGGGAGCTGTTTTTT. Translation gives CASRLASGKGVDGELFF.